The clone carrying this TCR beta chain is labeled as medium-sized. Some clones are missing from TCRdb's copy, which holds only in-frame ones; the method was immunoSEQ multiplex PCR. This table has 20,000 to 25,000 clones, about 88% appearing once. The data were taken from a study of T cell changes during pregnancy in multiple sclerosis. Germline V gene data show CDR1 as LGHNA and CDR2 as YNFKEQ. Unmatched junction bases numbered 13, after V lost 4 bases and J lost 1 base. The CDR3 covers 19 residues. This clonotype was obtained from a female donor in good health, enrolled as a control in a pregnancy study. The J gene is TRBJ2-2, the V gene TRBV4-2; 9 bases are shared with TRBD2. The starting material was CD4+ T cells from peripheral blood mononuclear cells, obtained in the first trimester of pregnancy. The CDR3 region is CASSPGEASGKLNTGELFF. CDR3 in DNA: TGTGCCAGCAGCCCGGGAGAGGCTAGCGGGAAACTGAACACCGGGGAGCTGTTTTTT.